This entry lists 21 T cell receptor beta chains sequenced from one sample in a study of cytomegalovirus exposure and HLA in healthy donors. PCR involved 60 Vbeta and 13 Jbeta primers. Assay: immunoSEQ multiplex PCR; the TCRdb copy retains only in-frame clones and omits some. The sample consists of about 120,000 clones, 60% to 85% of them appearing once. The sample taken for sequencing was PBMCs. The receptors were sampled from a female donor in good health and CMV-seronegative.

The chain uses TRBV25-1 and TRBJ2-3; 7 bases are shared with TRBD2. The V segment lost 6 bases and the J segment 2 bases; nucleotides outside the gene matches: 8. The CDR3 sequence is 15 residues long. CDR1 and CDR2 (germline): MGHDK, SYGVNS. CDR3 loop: CASSRGAGVTDTQYF. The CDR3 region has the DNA TGTGCCAGCAGCCGAGGGGCGGGGGTCACAGATACGCAGTATTTT.

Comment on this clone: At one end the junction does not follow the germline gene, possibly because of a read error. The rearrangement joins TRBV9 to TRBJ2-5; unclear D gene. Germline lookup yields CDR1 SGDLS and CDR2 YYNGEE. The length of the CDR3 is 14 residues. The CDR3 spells CASSVARDQETQYF. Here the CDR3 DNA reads TGTGCCAGCAGCGTAGCTAGAGACCAGGAGACCCAGTACTTC.

This chain's CDR3 is CASRRVTATGGVYGYTF. The CDR3 DNA is TGTGCCAGCAGACGAGTAACTGCGACAGGGGGCGTCTATGGCTACACCTTC. V and J are TRBV2 and TRBJ1-2, with 10 nucleotides matching TRBD1. V was clipped by 6 bases and J by 4 bases; unmatched bases: 14. The V gene's germline CDR1 is SNHLY and CDR2 FYNNEI. This CDR3 spans 17 amino acids.

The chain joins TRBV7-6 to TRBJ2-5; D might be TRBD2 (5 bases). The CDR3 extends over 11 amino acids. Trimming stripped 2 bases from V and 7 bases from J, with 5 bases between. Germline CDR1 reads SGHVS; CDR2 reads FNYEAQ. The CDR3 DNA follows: TGTGCCAGCAGCTTACTAGCGACCCAGTACTTC. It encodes CASSLLATQYF.

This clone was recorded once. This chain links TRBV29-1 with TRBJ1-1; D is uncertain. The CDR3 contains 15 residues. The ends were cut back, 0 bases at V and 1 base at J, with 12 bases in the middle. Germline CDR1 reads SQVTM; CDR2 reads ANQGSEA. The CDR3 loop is CSVEEWELGNTEAFF. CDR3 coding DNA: TGCAGCGTTGAAGAGTGGGAGCTGGGGAACACTGAAGCTTTCTTT.

DNA of the CDR3: TGCGCCAGCAGCTTCCAGGGTAGCGGGGGAACAACGGAGACCCAGTACTTC. Translating gives CASSFQGSGGTTETQYF. The chain couples TRBV5-1 to TRBJ2-5, with TRBD2 identical over 9 bases. The CDR3 totals 17 residues. Germline V lookup: CDR1 SGHRS, CDR2 YFSETQ. The V segment lost 2 bases and the J segment 5 bases; nucleotides outside the gene matches: 13.

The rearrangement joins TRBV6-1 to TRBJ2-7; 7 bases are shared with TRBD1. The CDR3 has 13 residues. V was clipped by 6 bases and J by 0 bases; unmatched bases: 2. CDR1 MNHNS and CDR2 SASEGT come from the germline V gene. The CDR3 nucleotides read TGTGCCAGCAGAGGGACAGTCTCCTACGAGCAGTACTTC. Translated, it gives CASRGTVSYEQYF.

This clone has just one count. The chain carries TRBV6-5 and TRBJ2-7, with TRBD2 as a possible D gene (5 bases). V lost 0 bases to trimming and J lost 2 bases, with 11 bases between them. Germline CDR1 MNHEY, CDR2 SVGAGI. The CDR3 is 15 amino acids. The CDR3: CASSYSGLQTYEQYF. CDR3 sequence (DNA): TGTGCCAGCAGTTACTCCGGACTCCAAACCTACGAGCAGTACTTC.

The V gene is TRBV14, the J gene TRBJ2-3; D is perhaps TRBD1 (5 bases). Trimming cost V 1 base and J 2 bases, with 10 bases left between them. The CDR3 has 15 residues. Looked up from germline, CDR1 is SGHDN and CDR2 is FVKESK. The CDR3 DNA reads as TGTGCCAGCAGCCAAGGCCCCAGGGACACAGATACGCAGTATTTT. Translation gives CASSQGPRDTDTQYF.

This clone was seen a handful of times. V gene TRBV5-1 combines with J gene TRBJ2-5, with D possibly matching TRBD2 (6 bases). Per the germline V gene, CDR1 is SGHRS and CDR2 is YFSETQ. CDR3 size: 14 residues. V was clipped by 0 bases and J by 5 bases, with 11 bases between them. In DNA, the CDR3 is TGCGCCAGCAGCTTGGGGCGGGGCGCGGAGACCCAGTACTTC. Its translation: CASSLGRGAETQYF.

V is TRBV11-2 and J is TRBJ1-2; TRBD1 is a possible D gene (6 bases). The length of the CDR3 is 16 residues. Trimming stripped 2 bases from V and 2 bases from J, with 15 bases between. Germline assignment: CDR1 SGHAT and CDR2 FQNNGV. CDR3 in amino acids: CASSLSVRGGNYGYTF. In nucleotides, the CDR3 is TGTGCCAGCAGCTTATCAGTCAGGGGCGGAAACTATGGCTACACCTTC. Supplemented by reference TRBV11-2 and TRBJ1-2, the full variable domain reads EAGVAQSPRYKIIEKRQSVAFWCNPISGHATLYWYQQILGQGPKLLIQFQNNGVVDDSQLPKDRFSAERLKGVDSTLKIQPAKLEDSAVYLCASSLSVRGGNYGYTFGSGTRLTVV.

The CDR3 protein is CASSFFGQGSGYTF. CDR3 coding DNA: TGTGCCAGCAGCTTCTTTGGACAGGGCAGTGGCTACACCTTC. The rearrangement uses TRBV5-5 and TRBJ1-2; 8 bases line up with TRBD1. There are 14 residues in the CDR3. With 2 bases clipped from V and 7 bases from J, the junction kept 7 bases outside the gene matches. Per germline, CDR1 SGHKS and CDR2 YYEKEE (reference sequence).

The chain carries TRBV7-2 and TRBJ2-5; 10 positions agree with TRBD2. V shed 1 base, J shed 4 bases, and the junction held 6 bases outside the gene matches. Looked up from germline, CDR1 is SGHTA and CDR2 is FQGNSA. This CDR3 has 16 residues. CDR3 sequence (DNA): TGTGCCAGCAGCTTAGGACAGCGGGGGGGAGGAGAGACCCAGTACTTC. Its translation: CASSLGQRGGGETQYF.

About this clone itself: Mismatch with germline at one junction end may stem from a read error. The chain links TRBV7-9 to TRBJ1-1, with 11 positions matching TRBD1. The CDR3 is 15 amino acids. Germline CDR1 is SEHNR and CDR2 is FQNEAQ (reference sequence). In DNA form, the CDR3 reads TGTTCCAGCAGCATGGGACAGGGGGAGAACACTGAAGCTTTCTTT. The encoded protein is CSSSMGQGENTEAFF.

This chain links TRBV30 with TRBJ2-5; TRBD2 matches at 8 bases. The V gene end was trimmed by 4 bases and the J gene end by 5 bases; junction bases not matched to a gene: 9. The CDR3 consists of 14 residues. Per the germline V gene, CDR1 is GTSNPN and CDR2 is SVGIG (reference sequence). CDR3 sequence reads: CAWNSGGAWETQYF. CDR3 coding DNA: TGTGCCTGGAATTCCGGGGGGGCCTGGGAGACCCAGTACTTC.

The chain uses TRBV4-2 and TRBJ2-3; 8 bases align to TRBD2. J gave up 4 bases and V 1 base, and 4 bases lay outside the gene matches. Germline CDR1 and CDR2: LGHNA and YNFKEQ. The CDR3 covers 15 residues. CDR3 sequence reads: CASSQGSGEADTQYF. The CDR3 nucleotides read TGTGCCAGCAGCCAAGGTAGCGGGGAAGCAGATACGCAGTATTTT.

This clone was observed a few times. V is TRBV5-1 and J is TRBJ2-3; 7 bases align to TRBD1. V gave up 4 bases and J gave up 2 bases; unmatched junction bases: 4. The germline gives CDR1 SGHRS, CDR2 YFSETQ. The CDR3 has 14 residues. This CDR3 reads CASSQGQLTDTQYF. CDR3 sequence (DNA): TGCGCCAGCAGCCAGGGACAGCTCACAGATACGCAGTATTTT.

CDR3 coding DNA: TGTGCAAGTCGCTTAGAGGGACTGTGTTCCAATGAGCAGTTCTTC. Protein product: CASRLEGLCSNEQFF. The chain couples TRBV12-2 to TRBJ2-1; the table gives TRBD2 as D, unverified against the DNA. TRBV12-2 is a pseudogene segment. The CDR3 sequence is 15 residues long.

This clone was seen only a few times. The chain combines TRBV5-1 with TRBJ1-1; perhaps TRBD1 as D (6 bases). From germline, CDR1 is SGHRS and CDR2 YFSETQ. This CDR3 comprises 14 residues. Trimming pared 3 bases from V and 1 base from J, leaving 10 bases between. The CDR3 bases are TGCGCCAGCAGCTCAGGGGTTGCGAACACTGAAGCTTTCTTT. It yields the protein CASSSGVANTEAFF.

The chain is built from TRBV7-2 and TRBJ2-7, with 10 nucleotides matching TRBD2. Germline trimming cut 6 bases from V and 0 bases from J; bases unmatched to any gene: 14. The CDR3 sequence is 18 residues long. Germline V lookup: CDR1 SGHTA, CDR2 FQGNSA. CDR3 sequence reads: CASSAYGLADESSYEQYF. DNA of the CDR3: TGTGCCAGCAGTGCGTACGGACTAGCGGACGAAAGCTCCTACGAGCAGTACTTC.

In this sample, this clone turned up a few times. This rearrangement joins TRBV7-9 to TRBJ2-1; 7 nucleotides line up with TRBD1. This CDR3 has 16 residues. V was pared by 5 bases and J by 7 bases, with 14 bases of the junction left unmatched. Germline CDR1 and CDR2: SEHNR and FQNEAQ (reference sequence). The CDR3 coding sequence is TGTGCCAGCAGCGGAAGTCAGGGGGAAGTTGGAAATGAGCAGTTCTTC. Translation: CASSGSQGEVGNEQFF.